A single sample gave rise to the 28 T cell receptor beta chains below, sequenced in a study of cytomegalovirus exposure and HLA in healthy donors. The study ran its PCR with 60 Vbeta and 13 Jbeta primers. Libraries were prepared by immunoSEQ multiplex PCR; TCRdb keeps only in-frame clonotypes and omits some of them. The sample records about 260,000 clones, more than 55% being singletons. Sequencing was performed on PBMCs. The receptors shown here come from a female donor in good health and CMV-seronegative.

This clone was recorded only once. This sequence joins TRBV11-3 and TRBJ2-1; tentatively, D is TRBD2 (5 bases). V gave up 1 base and J gave up 7 bases, with 14 bases separating them. Germline V gives CDR1 SGHNT, CDR2 YENEEA. The CDR3 contains 15 residues. In DNA form, the CDR3 reads TGTGCCAGCAGCTTAGGGGGAGTTGGGCCGAATGAGCAGTTCTTC. Protein: CASSLGGVGPNEQFF.

V is TRBV5-4 and J is TRBJ1-6; D is ambiguous. Germline assignment: CDR1 SGHNT and CDR2 YYREEE (reference sequence). There are 16 residues in the CDR3. V lost 0 bases and J lost 6, with 13 bases in between. CDR3 residues: CASSLAQVGLNSPLHF. The CDR3 region has the DNA TGTGCCAGCAGCTTGGCCCAGGTTGGCCTTAATTCACCCCTCCACTTT.

The rearrangement links TRBV7-9 to TRBJ1-1; D is unresolved. V lost 2 bases, J lost 3 bases, and 10 bases lay in between. The CDR3 runs 14 residues. The V gene's germline CDR1 is SEHNR and CDR2 FQNEAQ (reference sequence). Here the CDR3 DNA reads TGTGCCAGCAGCTTAATCGGGGAGGACACTGAAGCTTTCTTT. This gives the protein CASSLIGEDTEAFF.

This sequence joins TRBV6-6 and TRBJ1-1; D gene uncertain. V lost 5 bases, J lost 4 bases, and 11 bases lay in between. The CDR3 runs 13 residues. Germline V gene lookup returns CDR1 MNHNY and CDR2 SVGAGI (reference sequence). CDR3 in DNA: TGTGCCAGCAGTAATAGGGAGGGCACTGAAGCTTTCTTT. Amino acids: CASSNREGTEAFF.

The rearrangement links TRBV18 to TRBJ2-5, with D possibly being TRBD1 (5 bases). Trimming pared 1 base from V and 4 bases from J, leaving 13 bases between. Germline V gives CDR1 KGHSH, CDR2 LQKENI. CDR3 size: 15 residues. The CDR3 DNA sequence: TGTGCCAGCTCACCACGTCAACAGGAAGGAGAGACCCAGTACTTC. Encoded protein: CASSPRQQEGETQYF.

CDR3 protein: CASSLGDSLKAFF. CDR3 nucleotide sequence: TGTGCCAGCAGCTTAGGGGACAGCCTAAAAGCTTTCTTT. The V gene is TRBV7-9, the J gene TRBJ1-1, with 7 bases matching TRBD1. CDR1 is SEHNR and CDR2 is FQNEAQ in the germline V gene (reference sequence). This CDR3 spans 13 amino acids. The ends lost 1 base at V and 9 bases at J; junction bases unmatched: 5.

The chain joins TRBV4-1 to TRBJ2-1; TRBD2 matches 10 bases. CDR3 length: 17 amino acids. After removal of 1 base from V and 1 base from J, the junction contained 4 bases not matched to a gene. Per the germline V gene, CDR1 is MGHRA and CDR2 is YSYEKL. The CDR3 nucleotides read TGCGCCAGCAGCCAAGGGCCTAGCGGGAGATCCTACAATGAGCAGTTCTTC. It specifies CASSQGPSGRSYNEQFF.

V and J are TRBV7-9 and TRBJ2-3, with 8 bases matching TRBD2. Germline lookup yields CDR1 SEHNR and CDR2 FQNEAQ (reference sequence). V trimming: 5 bases; J trimming: 1 base; junction bases outside the gene matches: 17. The CDR3 covers 19 residues. CDR3 region: CASSLRASGLTVRTDTQYF. The CDR3 DNA reads as TGTGCCAGCAGCCTCCGCGCTAGCGGGTTAACAGTCCGCACAGATACGCAGTATTTT.

This sequence joins TRBV19 and TRBJ2-5; TRBD1 agrees at 9 bases. With 6 bases clipped from V and 2 bases from J, the junction kept 4 bases outside the gene matches. This CDR3 has 14 amino acids. The germline V gene has CDR1 LNHDA and CDR2 SQIVND (reference sequence). CDR3 in DNA: TGTGCCAGTAGCGACAGGGGGTGGCAAGAGACCCAGTACTTC. This codes for CASSDRGWQETQYF.

The chain combines TRBV6-1 with TRBJ1-1, with 7 bases fitting TRBD1. V was clipped by 2 bases and J by 0 bases; unmatched bases: 3. Germline assignment: CDR1 MNHNS and CDR2 SASEGT. The CDR3 loop spans 15 amino acids. The chain's CDR3 is CASSEQGQMNTEAFF. The CDR3 DNA is TGTGCCAGCAGTGAACAGGGACAGATGAACACTGAAGCTTTCTTT.

V usage is TRBV28 and J usage is TRBJ2-1; maybe TRBD1 (5 bases). Germline V gene sequence: CDR1 MDHEN, CDR2 SYDVKM. With 8 bases removed from V and 5 bases from J, the gap between germline ends came to 16 bases. This CDR3 comprises 14 residues. The CDR3 region is CASVGAGLNNEQFF. The DNA of the CDR3 is TGTGCCAGCGTAGGGGCAGGGTTAAACAATGAGCAGTTCTTC. Drawing the rest from reference TRBV28 and TRBJ2-1, the complete variable domain is DVKVTQSSRYLVKRTGEKVFLECVQDMDHENMFWYRQDPGLGLRLIYFSYDVKMKEKGDIPEGYSVSREKKERFSLILESASTNQTSMYLCASVGAGLNNEQFFGPGTRLTVL.

This clone was seen more than once but under ten times. The V call is TRBV9, the J call TRBJ2-7; 7 positions agree with TRBD2. This CDR3 has 14 amino acids. CDR1 is SGDLS, CDR2 YYNGEE, per germline. Trimming at V came to 3 bases and at J to 1 base, leaving 4 bases not matched to a gene. The CDR3 nucleotides are TGTGCCAGCAGCGAGGGAGGGCAGTCCTACGAGCAGTACTTC. This sequence encodes CASSEGGQSYEQYF.

This clone was seen more than once but under ten times. This chain links TRBV5-4 with TRBJ1-2, with D perhaps TRBD1 (5 bases). Germline V gene sequence: CDR1 SGHNT, CDR2 YYREEE (reference sequence). This CDR3 has 12 amino acids. Trimming cost V 3 bases and J 6 bases, with 9 bases left between them. The DNA for the CDR3 is TGTGCCAGCAGCTCCAGGGCCGATGGCTACACCTTC. This sequence encodes CASSSRADGYTF.

This chain uses TRBV27 with TRBJ2-7; TRBD2 matches 12 bases. The CDR3 consists of 17 residues. Germline CDR1 is MNHEY and CDR2 is SMNVEV (reference sequence). The V segment lost 1 base and the J segment 2 bases; nucleotides outside the gene matches: 6. The CDR3 region has the DNA TGTGCCAGCAGTTTATTCTCTAGCGGGAGGGCCCCCTACGAGCAGTACTTC. Its translation is CASSLFSSGRAPYEQYF.

This clone has only one observation. V usage is TRBV6-5 and J usage is TRBJ1-1; D might be TRBD1 (6 bases). The germline gives CDR1 MNHEY, CDR2 SVGAGI. V was pared by 6 bases and J by 4 bases, with 15 bases between. This CDR3 spans 14 amino acids. CDR3 amino acids: CASRGQFPGTEAFF. The DNA for the CDR3 is TGTGCCAGCAGAGGACAGTTCCCGGGCACTGAAGCTTTCTTT.

Regarding this clone: At one end the junction does not follow the germline gene, possibly because of a read error. J is TRBJ1-2 and V is TRBV19; 7 positions agree with TRBD1. The CDR3 runs to 14 residues. The V gene's germline CDR1 is LNHDA and CDR2 SQIVND (reference sequence). The CDR3 nucleotides are TGTGCCAGTACGCCTAGGGGGCGGGCCGGGGGCTGCACCTTC. Encoded protein: CASTPRGRAGGCTF.

The genes are TRBV5-1 and TRBJ2-1, with D perhaps matching TRBD2 (6 bases). The V and J ends lost 0 bases and 0 bases respectively, with 7 bases between them. From germline, CDR1 is SGHRS and CDR2 YFSETQ. The CDR3 consists of 15 residues. The CDR3 region is CASSLAGSSYNEQFF. DNA of the CDR3: TGCGCCAGCAGCTTGGCCGGGAGCTCCTACAATGAGCAGTTCTTC.

This chain connects TRBV25-1 to TRBJ2-2, with TRBD2 as a possible D gene (5 bases). Between the trimmed V and J ends, which lost 1 base and 1 base, there was a span of 10 bases. This CDR3 has 16 residues. CDR1 is MGHDK and CDR2 is SYGVNS in the germline V gene. The chain's CDR3 is CASSESREGNTGELFF. For the CDR3, the DNA is TGTGCCAGCAGTGAATCCCGTGAGGGGAACACCGGGGAGCTGTTTTTT.

This clone was detected a few times. V is TRBV6-5 and J is TRBJ2-1, with D perhaps TRBD1 (6 bases). The CDR3 covers 13 residues. The germline V gene encodes CDR1 MNHEY and CDR2 SVGAGI. Trimming took off 6 bases at V and 12 bases at J, with 18 bases between the two ends. CDR3 DNA: TGTGCCAGCAGCAAATACAGGGACAAGGCGCAGTTCTTC. It is translated as CASSKYRDKAQFF.

For this clone: Other DNA sequences in the same sample also yield this CDR3. This chain joins TRBV4-1 and TRBJ2-7, with a weak D call TRBD2 (6 bases). Per the germline V gene, CDR1 is MGHRA and CDR2 is YSYEKL. The CDR3 totals 15 residues. Trimming cost V 0 bases and J 3 bases, with 12 bases left between them. The DNA for the CDR3 is TGCGCCAGCAGCCAAGATCCAACGGGGGACTACGAGCAGTACTTC. The encoded protein is CASSQDPTGDYEQYF.

There are a few counts of this clone. This rearrangement joins TRBV4-2 to TRBJ2-5; possible D gene TRBD2, 6 bases. With the DNA end fitting TRBJ2-7 better, the J assignment may be wrong. CDR1 is LGHNA, CDR2 YNFKEQ, per germline. The CDR3 contains 15 residues. CDR3: CASSQERRGFYEQYF. The CDR3 DNA sequence: TGTGCCAGCAGCCAAGAACGGAGGGGCTTCTACGAGCAGTACTTC.

The chain employs TRBV27 and TRBJ2-6, with D hard to call. V was trimmed by 5 bases and J by 4 bases, leaving 9 bases between them. From germline, CDR1 is MNHEY and CDR2 SMNVEV (reference sequence). The CDR3 contains 14 residues. The CDR3 DNA reads as TGTGCCAGCAGTACAACGAGGGGGGCCAACGTCCTGACTTTC. This gives the protein CASSTTRGANVLTF. Full variable domain (outside the CDR3, taken from reference TRBV27 and TRBJ2-6): EAQVTQNPRYLITVTGKKLTVTCSQNMNHEYMSWYRQDPGLGLRQIYYSMNVEVTDKGDVPEGYKVSRKEKRNFPLILESPSPNQTSLYFCASSTTRGANVLTFGAGSRLTVL.

This clone has more than one count but fewer than ten. The chain couples TRBV1 to TRBJ2-3; TRBD2 is taken as the D call from the table, unchecked against the DNA. TRBV1 is a listed pseudogene. The CDR3 consists of 16 residues. CDR3 sequence (DNA): TGCACCAGCAGCCAAGATCAAGCGGGAGGGACAGATACGCAGTATTTT. Amino acids: CTSSQDQAGGTDTQYF.

The CDR3, as DNA: TGTGCCAGCAGTTTTGACTTTTCACCCCTCCACTTT. Translation: CASSFDFSPLHF. The chain couples TRBV6-6 to TRBJ1-6; D ambiguous. Germline CDR1 is MNHNY and CDR2 is SVGAGI (reference sequence). The germline V and J ends were trimmed by 4 bases and 9 bases, with 7 bases remaining between them. This CDR3 is built from 12 residues.

The chain has TRBV7-6 and TRBJ2-7, with D perhaps matching TRBD1 (5 bases). The V end lost 0 bases, the J end lost 2 bases, and 8 bases lay between the germline ends. Looked up from germline, CDR1 is SGHVS and CDR2 is FNYEAQ. The CDR3 is made up of 14 amino acids. The chain's CDR3 is CASSLAKGPYEQYF. The CDR3 DNA sequence: TGTGCCAGCAGCTTAGCGAAGGGGCCCTACGAGCAGTACTTC.

The chain couples TRBV6-5 to TRBJ2-2; 8 bases fit TRBD1. Germline V gene lookup returns CDR1 MNHEY and CDR2 SVGAGI. V shed 6 bases, J shed 5 bases, and the junction held 8 bases outside the gene matches. The CDR3 length is 15 residues. CDR3 in amino acids: CASRSGGLRTGELFF. The CDR3 nucleotides read TGTGCCAGCAGATCAGGGGGCCTTAGGACCGGGGAGCTGTTTTTT.

The gene calls are TRBV21-1 and TRBJ1-2; no check of the table's D call, TRBD1, against the DNA was made. TRBV21-1 constitutes a pseudogene. CDR3 length equals 16 residues. In DNA, the CDR3 is TGTGCCAGCAGCCCGCAGACAGCCCCTACCCACTATGGCTACACCTTC. It specifies CASSPQTAPTHYGYTF.

The chain recombines TRBV7-8 with TRBJ2-7; TRBD1 aligns across 7 bases. This CDR3 comprises 15 residues. The J segment lost 5 bases and the V segment lost 5 bases, leaving 12 bases of the junction unmatched. Per the germline V gene, CDR1 is SGHVS and CDR2 is FQNEAQ. The CDR3 nucleotides read TGTGCCAGCAGCCAACAGGGGCCACAAGCTAACGAGCAGTACTTC. This translates into CASSQQGPQANEQYF.